Below, 25 T cell receptor beta chains from the same sample are listed, as sequenced in a study of early T cells in non-severe SARS-CoV-2 infection. A single record per CDR3 protein comes from TCRdb applying MiXCR to the 5' RACE reads. Among about 25,000 distinct CDR3 sequences, 4.4% were seen once, and the ten largest hold over 10%. Input material: whole blood. Receptors originate from an adult who was a healthcare worker with PCR-confirmed SARS-CoV-2 infection or an uninfected control (not recorded which).

This clonotype is deemed medium-sized. The chain is built from TRBV7-8 and TRBJ2-7; 8 nucleotides line up with TRBD2. Germline V gene sequence: CDR1 SGHVS, CDR2 FQNEAQ. J gave up 3 bases and V 5 bases, and 9 bases lay outside the gene matches. The CDR3 spans 15 residues. In DNA form, the CDR3 reads TGTGCCAGCAGCATTCAACCGGGACTAGACTACGAGCAGTACTTC. This encodes CASSIQPGLDYEQYF.

This sequence joins TRBV7-9 and TRBJ1-1, with D perhaps matching TRBD1 (5 bases). Deletions cut 8 bases from V and 1 base from J, with 11 bases between. The CDR3 extends over 13 amino acids. Per germline, CDR1 SEHNR and CDR2 FQNEAQ (reference sequence). CDR3 coding DNA: TGTGCCAGCGCGCAGGGCGCGAACACTGAAGCTTTCTTT. This sequence encodes CASAQGANTEAFF.

This clonotype was picked up many times. This chain connects TRBV5-5 to TRBJ1-5; D may be TRBD1 (6 bases). V lost 4 bases and J lost 9, with 17 bases in between. There are 14 residues in the CDR3. The germline CDR1 and CDR2 sequences are SGHKS and YYEKEE (reference sequence). This CDR3 is CASSPRDTARPQHF. DNA of the CDR3: TGTGCCAGCAGCCCACGGGACACCGCTAGGCCCCAGCATTTT.

This clonotype was seen at least ten times. This chain joins TRBV7-8 and TRBJ2-3, with 12 bases lining up with TRBD2. The germline V gene has CDR1 SGHVS and CDR2 FQNEAQ. The V gene end was trimmed by 0 bases and the J gene end by 4 bases; junction bases not matched to a gene: 11. This CDR3 spans 19 amino acids. The CDR3 DNA reads as TGTGCCAGCAGCTTAGCGGCTAGCGGGAGGGCCGGGGCACCAGATACGCAGTATTTT. Encoded protein: CASSLAASGRAGAPDTQYF.

This clonotype was recorded many times. The rearrangement links TRBV28 to TRBJ2-1; 9 nucleotides agree with TRBD1. There are 15 residues in the CDR3. V gave up 0 bases and J gave up 9 bases; unmatched junction bases: 6. CDR1 MDHEN and CDR2 SYDVKM come from the germline V gene. The CDR3: CASSLWGGQGLEQFF. CDR3 nucleotide sequence: TGTGCCAGCAGTTTATGGGGGGGACAGGGACTTGAGCAGTTCTTC.

This clonotype was observed many times. The J gene is TRBJ2-1, the V gene TRBV5-1; TRBD1 agrees at 10 bases. Germline-derived CDR1 and CDR2 are SGHRS and YFSETQ. The CDR3 totals 13 residues. The V gene end was trimmed by 6 bases and the J gene end by 8 bases; junction bases not matched to a gene: 5. Written as DNA, the CDR3 is TGCGCCAGCAACCCGACAGGGGGCTATGAGCAGTTCTTC. The encoded protein is CASNPTGGYEQFF. Combining the CDR3 with reference TRBV5-1 and TRBJ2-1 gives the whole variable domain KAGVTQTPRYLIKTRGQQVTLSCSPISGHRSVSWYQQTPGQGLQFLFEYFSETQRNKGNFPGRFSGRQFSNSRSEMNVSTLELGDSALYLCASNPTGGYEQFFGPGTRLTVL.

This clonotype has ten or more counts. This chain uses TRBV29-1 with TRBJ2-7; 12 bases line up with TRBD2. V trimming: 6 bases; J trimming: 0 bases; junction bases outside the gene matches: 3. The CDR3 runs to 14 residues. Germline CDR1 and CDR2: SQVTM and ANQGSEA. CDR3 sequence reads: CSVKGLAGSYEQYF. CDR3 nucleotide sequence: TGCAGCGTGAAGGGACTAGCGGGCTCCTACGAGCAGTACTTC.

In this sample, this clonotype turned up many times. The rearrangement uses TRBV5-1 and TRBJ2-7; 10 nucleotides line up with TRBD2. Trimming took 0 bases from V and 0 from J; bases not matched to a gene: 3. Per the germline V gene, CDR1 is SGHRS and CDR2 is YFSETQ. There are 16 residues in the CDR3. The CDR3 nucleotides are TGCGCCAGCAGCTTGGTACCTAGCGGGAGCTCCTACGAGCAGTACTTC. It codes for CASSLVPSGSSYEQYF.

This clonotype was counted many times. The chain joins TRBV7-9 to TRBJ2-1; 10 bases line up with TRBD1. Germline trimming cut 2 bases from V and 0 bases from J; bases unmatched to any gene: 7. The CDR3 length is 18 residues. The germline V gene has CDR1 SEHNR and CDR2 FQNEAQ (reference sequence). The CDR3 region has the DNA TGTGCCAGCAGCTTACATCGGGACAGGGGATCCTCCTACAATGAGCAGTTCTTC. It codes for CASSLHRDRGSSYNEQFF. Full variable domain (missing parts from reference TRBV7-9 and TRBJ2-1): DTGVSQNPRHKITKRGQNVTFRCDPISEHNRLYWYRQTLGQGPEFLTYFQNEAQLEKSRLLSDRFSAERPKGSFSTLEIQRTEQGDSAMYLCASSLHRDRGSSYNEQFFGPGTRLTVL.

This clonotype is medium-sized by share. The rearrangement joins TRBV20-1 to TRBJ1-2; D may be TRBD1 (6 bases). CDR1 DFQATT and CDR2 SNEGSKA come from the germline V gene (reference sequence). Trimming left V 0 bases short and J 8 bases short, with 16 bases between. The CDR3 is 14 residues long. CDR3 sequence (DNA): TGCAGTGCTAGAGATCGCAGGGGCTGGGGAGGCTACACCTTC. It codes for CSARDRRGWGGYTF.

The table lists this clonotype with many counts. The chain combines TRBV28 with TRBJ2-3; 9 bases align to TRBD1. The CDR3 is made up of 13 amino acids. V shed 6 bases, J shed 4 bases, and the junction held 2 bases outside the gene matches. Germline-derived CDR1 and CDR2 are MDHEN and SYDVKM. CDR3 in amino acids: CASSRQGADTQYF. In DNA, the CDR3 is TGTGCCAGCAGCAGACAGGGGGCAGATACGCAGTATTTT.

The sample holds many counts of this clonotype. This chain joins TRBV24-1 and TRBJ2-1; D gene unclear. V lost 4 bases, J lost 10 bases, and 16 bases lay in between. The CDR3 has 14 residues. Germline lookup yields CDR1 KGHDR and CDR2 SFDVKD. This chain's CDR3 is CATSDPSARLEQFF. The DNA of the CDR3 is TGTGCCACCAGTGACCCCTCAGCGAGGCTGGAGCAGTTCTTC.

The gene calls are TRBV20-1 and TRBJ2-1; 14 bases agree with TRBD2. The CDR3 is 15 residues long. V lost 5 bases and J lost 7; bases outside the gene matches: 7. Germline assignment: CDR1 DFQATT and CDR2 SNEGSKA (reference sequence). CDR3 bases: TGCAGTGCTCCGAGACTAGCGGGAGGGACTAATGAGCAGTTCTTC. This codes for CSAPRLAGGTNEQFF.

The chain employs TRBV4-1 and TRBJ2-7, with TRBD1 matching over 7 bases. The germline V gene encodes CDR1 MGHRA and CDR2 YSYEKL. There are 17 residues in the CDR3. After removal of 3 bases from V and 0 bases from J, the junction contained 11 bases not matched to a gene. For the CDR3, the DNA is TGCGCCAGCAGCCAGGGTGACAGGGTCTTTAGCTCCTACGAGCAGTACTTC. This translates into CASSQGDRVFSSYEQYF.

This clonotype has at least ten counts. This chain connects TRBV5-1 to TRBJ2-7; no clear D gene. Germline CDR1 and CDR2: SGHRS and YFSETQ. The CDR3 spans 14 residues. Trimming stripped 0 bases from V and 3 bases from J, with 10 bases between. In nucleotides, the CDR3 is TGCGCCAGCAGCTTGGCCCCGGATCTCTACGAGCAGTACTTC. Translation: CASSLAPDLYEQYF.

This clonotype was recorded many times. The J gene is TRBJ1-2, the V gene TRBV3-1; 7 bases align to TRBD1. The length of the CDR3 is 15 residues. Germline V gene sequence: CDR1 LGHDT, CDR2 YNNKEL (reference sequence). J gave up 5 bases and V 0 bases, and 6 bases lay outside the gene matches. The CDR3 nucleotides are TGTGCCAGCAGCCAAGAGACAGGGAACTCTTATGGCTACACCTTC. Protein sequence: CASSQETGNSYGYTF. The complete variable domain, with remaining parts taken from reference TRBV3-1 and TRBJ1-2, reads DTAVSQTPKYLVTQMGNDKSIKCEQNLGHDTMYWYKQDSKKFLKIMFSYNNKELIINETVPNRFSPKSPDKAHLNLHINSLELGDSAVYFCASSQETGNSYGYTFGSGTRLTVV.

This clonotype was seen at least ten times. V is TRBV4-3 and J is TRBJ2-1; TRBD2 matches at 7 bases. The V gene end was trimmed by 2 bases and the J gene end by 3 bases; junction bases not matched to a gene: 16. Germline loops: CDR1 LGHNA, CDR2 YSLEER. This CDR3 region has 19 residues. The CDR3 is CASSQNVVGGRTIYNEQFF. CDR3 DNA: TGCGCCAGCAGCCAAAACGTAGTTGGCGGGAGAACAATCTACAATGAGCAGTTCTTC.

This clonotype appeared many times. The chain combines TRBV12-3 or TRBV12-4 with TRBJ2-5, with 9 nucleotides matching TRBD2. There are 14 residues in the CDR3. Trimming removed 4 bases from V and 4 bases from J; junction bases left unmatched: 4. CDR3 sequence: CASSSRTSAETQYF. The CDR3 nucleotides read TGTGCCAGCAGTTCTCGGACTAGCGCAGAGACCCAGTACTTC.

In this sample, this clonotype turned up many times. The V gene is TRBV4-2, the J gene TRBJ2-1, with 12 positions matching TRBD2. The CDR3 loop spans 16 amino acids. V was pared by 1 base and J by 2 bases, with 0 bases of the junction left unmatched. Germline V gene data show CDR1 as LGHNA and CDR2 as YNFKEQ. In DNA form, the CDR3 reads TGTGCCAGCAGCCAAGGGACTAGCGGGACCTACAATGAGCAGTTCTTC. This translates into CASSQGTSGTYNEQFF.

There are many counts of this clonotype. The J gene is TRBJ2-1, the V gene TRBV20-1; tentatively, D is TRBD2 (5 bases). Germline V gene lookup returns CDR1 DFQATT and CDR2 SNEGSKA (reference sequence). Trimming removed 4 bases at V and 8 bases at J, with 18 bases between. The CDR3 spans 14 residues. The CDR3 here is CSATFAAYGDEQFF. The CDR3 bases are TGCAGTGCTACCTTTGCCGCCTACGGGGATGAGCAGTTCTTC.

J is TRBJ1-5 and V is TRBV18; D unresolved. Germline CDR1 KGHSH, CDR2 LQKENI. The ends were cut back, 3 bases at V and 0 bases at J, with 9 bases in the middle. The CDR3 is 15 amino acids. This CDR3 is CASSPRDNSNQPQHF. The CDR3 DNA reads TGTGCCAGCTCACCGCGAGATAATAGCAATCAGCCCCAGCATTTT. Using reference TRBV18 and TRBJ1-5 for the parts outside the CDR3, the full variable domain is NAGVMQNPRHLVRRRGQEARLRCSPMKGHSHVYWYRQLPEEGLKFMVYLQKENIIDESGMPKERFSAEFPKEGPSILRIQQVVRGDSAAYFCASSPRDNSNQPQHFGDGTRLSIL.

At least ten counts were recorded for this clonotype. The chain is built from TRBV20-1 and TRBJ1-1; no reliable D call. Deletions cut 3 bases from V and 0 bases from J, with 8 bases between. Germline values: CDR1 DFQATT, CDR2 SNEGSKA (reference sequence). The CDR3 is 13 amino acids. In DNA form, the CDR3 reads TGCAGTGCTAGGGGCACTTTGAACACTGAAGCTTTCTTT. Protein product: CSARGTLNTEAFF.

This clonotype was observed many times. The chain carries TRBV28 and TRBJ2-3, with 12 nucleotides matching TRBD2. Germline assignment: CDR1 MDHEN and CDR2 SYDVKM. V lost 2 bases to trimming and J lost 4 bases; unmatched junction nucleotides: 4. This CDR3 region has 16 residues. This CDR3 is CASSLGSSGRADTQYF. Here the CDR3 DNA reads TGTGCCAGCAGTTTAGGCTCTAGCGGGAGGGCAGATACGCAGTATTTT.

This clonotype was recorded at least ten times. The chain combines TRBV12-3 or TRBV12-4 with TRBJ2-4; D may be TRBD1 or TRBD2 (5 bases each). V dropped 6 bases and J dropped 11 bases, with 20 bases sitting between them. The CDR3 consists of 14 residues. CDR3 region: CASRGDGTEVVQYF. DNA for the CDR3: TGTGCCAGCAGAGGGGATGGGACCGAGGTCGTTCAGTACTTC.

This clonotype occurred many times. The chain carries TRBV11-3 and TRBJ2-6; unclear D gene. V dropped 5 bases and J dropped 1 base, with 12 bases sitting between them. Germline values: CDR1 SGHNT, CDR2 YENEEA. The CDR3 runs 16 residues. The CDR3: CASSPRTPSGANVLTF. Written as DNA, the CDR3 is TGTGCCAGCAGCCCCCGCACGCCGTCTGGGGCCAACGTCCTGACTTTC.